This paragraph reports one T cell receptor (beta chain). The antigen remains unidentified. Clones were read by immunoSEQ multiplex PCR, and TCRdb kept only the in-frame ones, dropping some. The table includes millions of clones, 85% to 95% detected once. The sample is drawn from a study of shared clonotypes between healthy human individuals. Study results and caveats: Shared clonotypes: about 4.6% naive CD4, under 4% naive CD8, less than 2.5% memory CD4, 0.35% to 0.5% memory CD8.

V was pared by 9 bases and J by 0 bases, with 9 bases between. This CDR3 comprises 13 residues. Germline V CDR1 and CDR2: MRHNA, SNTAGT. The source of this sequence is a man aged 18-30 years in good health. Some clones in this sample may be carry-over from other donors' samples. Sequencing was carried out using naive CD4+ T cells from PBMCs. Subset here: CD45RA+ positively selected. The chain links TRBV6-4 to TRBJ1-3; D unresolved. The CDR3 loop reads CARPSSSGNTIYF. In DNA, the CDR3 is TGTGCCAGGCCTTCGAGCTCTGGAAACACCATATATTTT.